This TCR beta chain was recorded in a study of CD8 T cells in Susac syndrome. A quantity of roughly 0.5 to 1 ug RNA underwent reverse transcription using random hexamers. Multiplex PCR with immunoSEQ amplified the TCR beta CDR3 across 54 Vbeta and 13 Jbeta. MiXCR, run by TCRdb on the immunoSEQ multiplex PCR reads, gives a single entry per CDR3 protein. The sample has some 140,000 distinct CDR3 sequences; 75% to 90% are singletons. The CD8+ and CD4+ T cells were negatively isolated, with the TEMRA cells enriched by FACS. Germline V gene data show CDR1 as MNHEY and CDR2 as SVGEGT. The CDR3 runs 15 residues. V lost 2 bases to trimming and J lost 7 bases, with 15 bases between them.

The chain couples TRBV6-2 or TRBV6-3 to TRBJ2-1; no definite D call. The TCR sequence derives from a human donor with multiple sclerosis. Sequencing was carried out using CD8+ T cells from PBMCs. CDR3 region: CASSYGGREWNEQFF. The CDR3 nucleotides are TGTGCCAGCAGTTACGGTGGCCGTGAGTGGAATGAGCAGTTCTTC.